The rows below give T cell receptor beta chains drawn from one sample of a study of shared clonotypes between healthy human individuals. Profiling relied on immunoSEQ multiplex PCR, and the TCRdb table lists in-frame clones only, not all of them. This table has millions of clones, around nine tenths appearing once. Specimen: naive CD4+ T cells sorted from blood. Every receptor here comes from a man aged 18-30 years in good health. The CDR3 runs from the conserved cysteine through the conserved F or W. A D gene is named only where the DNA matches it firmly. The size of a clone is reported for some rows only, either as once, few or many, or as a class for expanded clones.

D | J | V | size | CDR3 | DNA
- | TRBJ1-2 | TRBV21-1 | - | CASSKGAGESYGYTF | TGTGCCAGCAGCAAAGGAGCAGGGGAGAGCTATGGCTACACCTTC
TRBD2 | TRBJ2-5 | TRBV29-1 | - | CSVETSGVRGGTQYF | TGCAGCGTTGAAACTAGCGGGGTCCGAGGAGGGACCCAGTACTTC
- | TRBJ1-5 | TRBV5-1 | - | CASSLSDSSNQPQHF | TGCGCCAGCAGCCTTTCGGACAGTTCAAATCAGCCCCAGCATTTT
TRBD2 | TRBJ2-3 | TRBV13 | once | CASSSNGLSGGIDTQYF | TGTGCCAGCAGCTCCAATGGACTAAGCGGGGGTATCGATACGCAGTATTTT
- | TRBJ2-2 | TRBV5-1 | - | CASSSGQDTGELFF | TGCGCCAGCAGCTCCGGGCAAGACACCGGGGAGCTGTTTTTT
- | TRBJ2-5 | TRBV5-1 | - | CASRVEATQYF | TGCGCCAGCAGGGTTGAGGCGACCCAGTACTTC
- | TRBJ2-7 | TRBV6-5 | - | CASSYSSGHHEQYF | TGTGCCAGCAGTTACTCTTCGGGGCACCACGAGCAGTACTTC
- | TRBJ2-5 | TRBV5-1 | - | CASSLGGGETQYF | TGCGCCAGCAGCTTGGGTGGGGGAGAGACCCAGTACTTC
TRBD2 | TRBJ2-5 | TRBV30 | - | CAGLLAGPETQYF | TGTGCCGGTCTACTAGCGGGGCCGGAGACCCAGTACTTC
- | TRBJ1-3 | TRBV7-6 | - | CASSPTASGNTIYF | TGTGCCAGCAGCCCGACAGCCTCTGGAAACACCATATATTTT
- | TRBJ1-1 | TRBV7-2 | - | CASSSQGGGTEAFF | TGTGCCAGCAGCTCGCAGGGTGGGGGCACTGAAGCTTTCTTT
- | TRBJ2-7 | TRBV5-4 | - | CASSSVGSEQYF | TGTGCCAGCAGCTCCGTAGGGAGCGAGCAGTACTTC
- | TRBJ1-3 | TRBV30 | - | CAWSVRVGGSGNTIYF | TGTGCCTGGAGTGTTCGGGTCGGGGGCTCTGGAAACACCATATATTTT
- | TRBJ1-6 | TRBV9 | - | CASSVRPEDSPLHF | TGTGCCAGCAGCGTCCGTCCGGAGGATTCACCCCTCCACTTT
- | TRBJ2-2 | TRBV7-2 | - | CASSPQGIIGGELFF | TGTGCCAGCAGCCCACAGGGTATCATTGGCGGGGAGCTGTTTTTT
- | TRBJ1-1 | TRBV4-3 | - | CASSQDRRGATEAFF | TGCGCCAGCAGCCAAGATCGAAGGGGGGCGACTGAAGCTTTCTTT
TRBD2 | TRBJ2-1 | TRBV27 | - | CASSLSMTSGKVYNEQFF | TGTGCCAGCAGTTTATCGATGACTAGCGGGAAAGTTTACAATGAGCAGTTCTTC
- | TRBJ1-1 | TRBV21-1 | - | CANLEGQPNTEAFF | TGTGCCAACCTAGAGGGACAGCCGAACACTGAAGCTTTCTTT
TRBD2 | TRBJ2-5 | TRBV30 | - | CAWSVLRTSGPEETQYF | TGTGCCTGGAGTGTACTTCGGACTAGCGGTCCAGAAGAGACCCAGTACTTC
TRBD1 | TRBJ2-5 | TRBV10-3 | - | CAISESRTGEETQYF | TGTGCCATCAGTGAGTCTCGGACAGGGGAAGAGACCCAGTACTTC
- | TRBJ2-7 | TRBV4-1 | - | CASSQDWGVSEQYF | TGCGCCAGCAGCCAAGATTGGGGGGTGTCGGAACAGTACTTC
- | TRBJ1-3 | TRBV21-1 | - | CASSKGRPTGNTIYF | TGTGCCAGCAGCAAAGGGCGCCCAACTGGAAACACCATATATTTT
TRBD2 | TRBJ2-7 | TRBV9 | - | CASSVDIWVGTSGPYEQYF | TGTGCCAGCAGCGTAGATATATGGGTGGGGACTAGCGGCCCCTACGAGCAGTACTTC
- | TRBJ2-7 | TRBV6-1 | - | CASSEARGATYEQYF | TGTGCCAGCAGTGAAGCCAGGGGGGCCACCTACGAGCAGTACTTC
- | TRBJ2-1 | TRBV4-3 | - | CASSQWVGRDNEQFF | TGCGCCAGCAGCCAGTGGGTTGGTAGAGACAATGAGCAGTTCTTC
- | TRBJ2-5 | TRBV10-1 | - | CASSEVGKPEETQYF | TGCGCCAGCAGTGAGGTCGGGAAGCCCGAAGAGACCCAGTACTTC
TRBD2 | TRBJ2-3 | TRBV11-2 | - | CASSYRTSGISTDTQYF | TGTGCCAGCAGCTACAGGACTAGCGGGATTAGCACAGATACGCAGTATTTT
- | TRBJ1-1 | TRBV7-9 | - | CASSLAGNGNTEAFF | TGTGCCAGCAGCTTAGCGGGGAATGGGAACACTGAAGCTTTCTTT
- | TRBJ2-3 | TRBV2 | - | CASSEQGTSTDTQYF | TGTGCCAGCAGCGAACAGGGCACTAGCACAGATACGCAGTATTTT
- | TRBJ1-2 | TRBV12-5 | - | CASAPSGGTGGYTF | TGTGCTAGTGCCCCTTCGGGGGGGACGGGTGGCTACACCTTC
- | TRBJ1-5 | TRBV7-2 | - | CASSLAFGQPQHF | TGTGCCAGCAGCTTAGCGTTTGGTCAGCCCCAGCATTTT
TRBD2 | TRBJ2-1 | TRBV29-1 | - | CSVRPGLEKQFF | TGCAGCGTAAGACCGGGACTAGAAAAGCAGTTCTTC
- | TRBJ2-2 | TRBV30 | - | CAWSRSRSHPGGTGELFF | TGTGCCTGGAGTCGGTCCCGGAGCCACCCTGGGGGCACCGGGGAGCTGTTTTTT
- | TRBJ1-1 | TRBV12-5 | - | CASGLSGVPEAFF | TGTGCTAGTGGTTTGTCAGGGGTCCCTGAAGCTTTCTTT
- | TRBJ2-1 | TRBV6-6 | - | CASSYFAGSSYNEQFF | TGTGCCAGCAGTTACTTCGCTGGTAGCTCCTACAATGAGCAGTTCTTC
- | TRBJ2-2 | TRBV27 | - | CASSSRRAVDTGELFF | TGTGCCAGCAGTTCCCGGCGCGCGGTGGACACCGGGGAGCTGTTTTTT
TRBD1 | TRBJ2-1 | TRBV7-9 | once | CASSRGQGYNEQFF | TGTGCCAGCAGCCGGGGACAGGGCTACAATGAGCAGTTCTTC
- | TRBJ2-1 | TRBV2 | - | CASSDEGGAYNEQFF | TGTGCCAGCAGTGATGAGGGGGGTGCCTACAATGAGCAGTTCTTC
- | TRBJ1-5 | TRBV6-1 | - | CASSPTGQPQHF | TGTGCCAGCAGTCCAACAGGGCAGCCCCAGCATTTT
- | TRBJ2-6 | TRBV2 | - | CASSLRAGANVLTF | TGTGCCAGCAGTCTCAGGGCTGGGGCCAACGTCCTGACTTTC
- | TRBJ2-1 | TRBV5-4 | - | CASSSTYYNEQFF | TGTGCCAGCAGCTCGACTTACTACAATGAGCAGTTCTTC
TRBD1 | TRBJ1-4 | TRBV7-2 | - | CASSLAGGEKLFF | TGTGCCAGCAGCTTGGCAGGGGGAGAAAAACTGTTTTTT
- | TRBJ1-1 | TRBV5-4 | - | CDEPDSFEAFF | TGCGATGAACCGGACTCATTTGAAGCTTTCTTT
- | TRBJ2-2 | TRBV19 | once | CATSANTGELFF | TGTGCCACCAGCGCGAACACCGGGGAGCTGTTTTTT
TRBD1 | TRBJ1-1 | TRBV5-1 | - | CASSLAGQGMGTEAFF | TGCGCCAGCAGCTTGGCGGGACAGGGTATGGGCACTGAAGCTTTCTTT
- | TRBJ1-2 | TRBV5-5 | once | CASTTDPARGYGYTF | TGTGCCAGCACCACCGACCCCGCCAGAGGCTATGGCTACACCTTC
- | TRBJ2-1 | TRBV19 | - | CASSIDHRGLRAEQFF | TGTGCCAGTAGTATAGATCACCGCGGGTTAAGGGCTGAGCAGTTCTTC
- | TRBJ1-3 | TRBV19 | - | CASTLRGPGNTIYF | TGTGCCAGTACCCTAAGGGGACCTGGAAACACCATATATTTT
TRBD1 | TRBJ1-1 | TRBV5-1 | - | CASSSGQGMGEAFF | TGCGCCAGCAGCTCGGGACAGGGAATGGGTGAAGCTTTCTTT
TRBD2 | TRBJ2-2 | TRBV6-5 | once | CASSYGAGGTGELFF | TGTGCCAGCAGTTACGGGGCGGGGGGCACCGGGGAGCTGTTTTTT
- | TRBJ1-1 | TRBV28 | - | CASLSTNTEAFF | TGTGCCAGCCTTAGCACGAACACTGAAGCTTTCTTT
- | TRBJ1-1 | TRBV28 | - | CASSPRGWGLTEAFF | TGTGCCAGCAGTCCCAGGGGTTGGGGGCTAACTGAAGCTTTCTTT